A single TCR beta chain is shown here with its context. Its antigen is not known. The data were produced by immunoSEQ multiplex PCR, yet TCRdb's version contains in-frame clones alone and is incomplete. The data contain 24,000 or so clones, roughly 53% of them singletons. The treatment: treatment-naive control, cytoreductive nephrectomy. Control tumor donors were a handful of females and roughly ten males, median age about 50 years. The data stem from a study of radiation and T cells in renal cell carcinoma. Study-level points and caveats: Compared with controls, irradiated tumors showed greater TCR clonality.

V was trimmed by 4 bases and J by 1 base, leaving 17 bases between them. The CDR3 runs to 17 residues. The germline V gene has CDR1 LGHNA and CDR2 YSLEER. The clonotype comes from a human donor with renal cell carcinoma. Source: tumor tissue, taken from a patient whose treatment was nephrectomy without radiotherapy. The J gene is TRBJ1-3, the V gene TRBV4-3; D is ambiguous. This CDR3 reads CASSRDVFGASGNTIYF. The DNA of the CDR3 is TGCGCCAGCAGCCGAGATGTTTTTGGCGCTTCTGGAAACACCATATATTTT.